This TCR beta chain was recovered during a study of T-cell memory formation after mild COVID-19. General study points: Mainly CM and EM harbored the contracting CD4+ clones; mainly EMRA harbored the CD8+ ones.

This clonotype was found many times. Antigen specificity is unknown. TCRdb reprocessed the 5' RACE reads with MiXCR, giving one entry per CDR3 protein. The sample has roughly 6,000 distinct CDR3 sequences; around 18% are singletons. The CDR3 is 17 amino acids. Trimming removed 0 bases at V and 2 bases at J, with 12 bases between. Germline V CDR1 and CDR2: SGHRS, YFSETQ. What was sequenced was PBMCs or a T cell subset sorted from them (not recorded which). J is TRBJ1-6 and V is TRBV5-1; D ambiguous. The TCR comes from an adult woman who had mild COVID-19 (a few samples of this study predate the infection). Cell type and time point are not known. As DNA, the CDR3 is TGCGCCAGCAGCTTGGTTCCGGGTAGGGCCTATAATTCACCCCTCCACTTT. It specifies CASSLVPGRAYNSPLHF.